The sequence of this T cell receptor beta chain was determined in a study of identical twins. Study-level findings and limits: Excess sharing between twins was weaker in beta out-of-frame sequences.

TCRdb re-derived calls from the 5' RACE reads in MiXCR, one entry per CDR3 protein. The sample holds hundreds of thousands of distinct CDR3 sequences, over 15% seen once. This clonotype was picked up many times. Its antigen is unidentified. The sample was also reused in another study, on T cells expressing NK-cell markers. That study reports: Sorted CD3+CD56-NKG2C+, CD3+CD56+NKG2C+ and CD3+CD56+NKG2C- T cells supplied the TCR beta repertoires. Dominant NKG2C+ clonotype frequencies of about 1.0-7.5% of CD8+ T cells were measured in more than five donors. Once again these clonotypes came out on top in the CD3+CD56-NKG2C+ fraction of a handful of donors.

The sequencing sample was made of PBMCs. The origin of this receptor is a woman younger than 35 in good health.

The CDR3 nucleotides read TGTGCCAGCAGTCCGATCACAGATACGCAGTATTTT. It is translated as CASSPITDTQYF. This chain joins TRBV6-2 or TRBV6-3 and TRBJ2-3; D not certain. The V gene's germline CDR1 is MNHEY and CDR2 SVGEGT. This CDR3 has 12 residues. With 5 bases removed from V and 2 bases from J, the gap between germline ends came to 5 bases.